The 22 T cell receptor beta chains in this list originate from one sample, sequenced in a study of vaccination and CD4 T cells after COVID-19. The Oncomine TCR Beta short-read assay was what sequenced the DNA obtained from cultured CD4+ T cells. TCRdb redid the calling of the PCR reads with MiXCR, one entry per CDR3 protein. There are fewer than 15,000 distinct CDR3 sequences in the sample; roughly 45% occur only once, and roughly 8% lies in the top ten. Treatment described: roughly 10-day PBMC culture with coronavirus spike peptide pools or control peptides (ViraFEST assay). These receptors' antigens are unknown. The specimen comprised CD4+ T cells from blood, cultured in vitro, sampled after SARS-CoV-2 vaccination. These receptor sequences come from a human donor who had recovered from COVID-19.

Relative to its sample, this clonotype is medium-sized (0.01 to 0.1%). V gene TRBV6-1 combines with J gene TRBJ2-7; TRBD2 aligns across 12 bases. The CDR3 sequence is 16 residues long. The V gene's germline CDR1 is MNHNS and CDR2 SASEGT. The V segment lost 3 bases and the J segment 2 bases; nucleotides outside the gene matches: 5. This CDR3 reads CASSEWTSGVTYEQYF. The CDR3 nucleotides read TGTGCCAGCAGTGAGTGGACTAGCGGGGTTACCTACGAGCAGTACTTC.

This clonotype came up a few times. The CDR3 loop is CSARDLAGGETGELFF. CDR3 coding DNA: TGCAGTGCTAGAGACCTAGCGGGAGGAGAGACCGGGGAGCTGTTTTTT. The chain carries TRBV20-1 and TRBJ2-2; TRBD2 matches 11 bases. Per the germline V gene, CDR1 is DFQATT and CDR2 is SNEGSKA (reference sequence). The CDR3 totals 16 residues. V gave up 0 bases and J gave up 5 bases; unmatched junction bases: 5.

This clonotype was found a few times. The chain couples TRBV6-4 to TRBJ2-3, with TRBD2 matching 9 bases. CDR3 length: 14 residues. The V gene end was trimmed by 4 bases and the J gene end by 1 base; junction bases not matched to a gene: 0. Germline CDR1 and CDR2: MRHNA and SNTAGT. The CDR3 sequence: CASSGTSGTDTQYF. The CDR3 coding sequence is TGTGCCAGCAGTGGGACTAGCGGCACAGATACGCAGTATTTT.

This chain uses TRBV11-1 with TRBJ2-7, with D hard to call. The germline V gene has CDR1 SGHAT and CDR2 FQDESV (reference sequence). This CDR3 is 14 amino acids long. V dropped 3 bases and J dropped 0 bases, with 9 bases sitting between them. This CDR3 reads CASSFGPVSYEQYF. CDR3 nucleotide sequence: TGTGCCAGCAGCTTTGGGCCAGTCTCCTACGAGCAGTACTTC.

The chain combines TRBV28 with TRBJ2-1; tentatively, D is TRBD2 (6 bases). Trimming took off 3 bases at V and 5 bases at J, with 14 bases between the two ends. There are 15 residues in the CDR3. Germline CDR1 reads MDHEN; CDR2 reads SYDVKM. For the CDR3, the DNA is TGTGCCAGCAGTTTTCGGGGACTTGGCAACAATGAGCAGTTCTTC. This gives the protein CASSFRGLGNNEQFF.

This clonotype was counted a single time. The CDR3 here is CASSIDLGSNAGELFF. DNA of the CDR3: TGTGCCAGTAGTATAGATCTGGGCTCCAACGCCGGGGAGCTGTTTTTT. The rearrangement joins TRBV19 to TRBJ2-2; D remains unclear. The CDR3 runs 16 residues. CDR1 is LNHDA, CDR2 SQIVND, per germline (reference sequence). Trimming pared 0 bases from V and 6 bases from J, leaving 14 bases between.

The chain joins TRBV6-1 to TRBJ2-3; D may match TRBD1 or TRBD2 (6 bases each). This CDR3 region has 13 residues. Trimming took off 6 bases at V and 3 bases at J, with 10 bases between the two ends. CDR1 MNHNS and CDR2 SASEGT come from the germline V gene. This chain's CDR3 is CASRKGGTDTQYF. CDR3 in DNA: TGTGCCAGCAGGAAAGGGGGGACAGATACGCAGTATTTT.

This sequence joins TRBV29-1 and TRBJ2-3, with a tentative D call TRBD1 (5 bases). Germline CDR1 SQVTM, CDR2 ANQGSEA. Trimming removed 3 bases at V and 2 bases at J, with 6 bases between. There are 12 residues in the CDR3. The chain's CDR3 is CSVEDTTDTQYF. The CDR3 nucleotides are TGCAGCGTTGAGGACACCACAGATACGCAGTATTTT.

The chain employs TRBV29-1 and TRBJ2-1; no firm D call. V was trimmed by 3 bases and J by 0 bases, leaving 12 bases between them. In germline, CDR1 is SQVTM, CDR2 ANQGSEA. CDR3 length equals 15 residues. CDR3 nucleotides: TGCAGCGTTGAGCTAGAGCTCAGCTCCTACAATGAGCAGTTCTTC. Its protein is CSVELELSSYNEQFF.

The chain combines TRBV20-1 with TRBJ2-7; 10 positions match TRBD2. The CDR3 consists of 16 residues. Germline CDR1 is DFQATT and CDR2 is SNEGSKA (reference sequence). J was trimmed by 4 bases and V by 3 bases; bases with no gene match: 12. CDR3 region: CSASGSSGSILYEQYF. DNA of the CDR3: TGCAGTGCTAGTGGTTCTAGCGGGAGTATTTTGTACGAGCAGTACTTC.

This clonotype was observed a handful of times. The chain uses TRBV28 and TRBJ2-5; the D gene is possibly TRBD2 (5 bases). The CDR3 is 13 residues long. From germline, CDR1 is MDHEN and CDR2 SYDVKM. The germline V and J ends were trimmed by 9 bases and 1 base, with 12 bases remaining between them. In nucleotides, the CDR3 is TGTGCCAGTCGGAAGCGGTTCCAAGAGACCCAGTACTTC. Residues: CASRKRFQETQYF.

The chain links TRBV7-2 to TRBJ2-4; TRBD2 agrees at 7 bases. V lost 4 bases to trimming and J lost 11 bases; unmatched junction nucleotides: 5. The CDR3 extends over 12 amino acids. Germline V gene sequence: CDR1 SGHTA, CDR2 FQGNSA. As DNA, the CDR3 is TGTGCCAGCAGCTCAATTGGACTAGTTCAGTACTTC. Amino acid sequence: CASSSIGLVQYF.

The table lists this clonotype with a few counts. The chain joins TRBV15 to TRBJ2-2, with 7 bases identical to TRBD1. This CDR3 is 15 amino acids long. The V gene end was trimmed by 6 bases and the J gene end by 5 bases; junction bases not matched to a gene: 9. Germline V gene lookup returns CDR1 LNHNV and CDR2 YYDKDF (reference sequence). The CDR3 here is CATRESDRDTGELFF. The CDR3, as DNA: TGTGCCACCAGGGAATCTGACAGGGATACCGGGGAGCTGTTTTTT.

J is TRBJ2-2 and V is TRBV20-1, with D unresolved. V lost 0 bases to trimming and J lost 1 base, with 12 bases between them. The CDR3 is made up of 16 amino acids. Germline-derived CDR1 and CDR2 are DFQATT and SNEGSKA (reference sequence). The CDR3 loop is CSARDPGTRNTGELFF. The CDR3 DNA sequence: TGCAGTGCTAGAGATCCCGGAACGCGGAACACCGGGGAGCTGTTTTTT.

V and J are TRBV28 and TRBJ2-1, with 8 nucleotides matching TRBD1. J lost 7 bases, V lost 2 bases, and 7 bases had no gene match. Germline values: CDR1 MDHEN, CDR2 SYDVKM. CDR3 length equals 15 residues. CDR3 sequence reads: CASSLGTGESNEQFF. In DNA form, the CDR3 reads TGTGCCAGCAGTTTAGGGACAGGAGAATCTAATGAGCAGTTCTTC. The full variable domain, rest sourced from reference TRBV28 and TRBJ2-1, is DVKVTQSSRYLVKRTGEKVFLECVQDMDHENMFWYRQDPGLGLRLIYFSYDVKMKEKGDIPEGYSVSREKKERFSLILESASTNQTSMYLCASSLGTGESNEQFFGPGTRLTVL.

This clonotype has just a few counts. The CDR3 reads CASSLGPGYYSNQPQHF. Here the CDR3 DNA reads TGTGCCAGCAGCTTAGGGCCCGGTTACTATAGCAATCAGCCCCAGCATTTT. The chain joins TRBV7-8 to TRBJ1-5; D ambiguous. V was shortened by 1 base and J by 0 bases, with 13 bases between the two germline ends. The CDR3 totals 17 residues. CDR1 and CDR2 (germline): SGHVS, FQNEAQ.

As for this clonotype: An end of the junction does not agree with germline; a read error may underlie this. The chain has TRBV7-3 and TRBJ1-6; 7 bases are shared with TRBD1. The CDR3 consists of 14 residues. Germline CDR1 SGHTA, CDR2 FQGTGA. CDR3 sequence reads: CASSVTGVGSPLHF. CDR3 in DNA: TGTGCCAGCAGCGTAACAGGGGTAGGATCACCCCTCCACTTT.

This clonotype was observed a single time. The V call is TRBV6-1, the J call TRBJ2-2; the D gene could be TRBD1 or TRBD2 (6 bases each). In germline, CDR1 is MNHNS, CDR2 SASEGT. The CDR3 loop spans 18 amino acids. Trimming pared 7 bases from V and 4 bases from J, leaving 25 bases between. Here the CDR3 reads CASIGSVKGGVSTGELFF. The CDR3 DNA reads TGTGCCAGCATCGGCAGCGTTAAGGGGGGAGTTAGCACCGGGGAGCTGTTTTTT.

The table lists this clonotype with a few counts. The chain combines TRBV27 with TRBJ2-1, with TRBD2 matching over 13 bases. The CDR3 covers 15 residues. CDR1 and CDR2 (germline): MNHEY, SMNVEV (reference sequence). The ends lost 3 bases at V and 7 bases at J; junction bases unmatched: 3. As DNA, the CDR3 is TGTGCCAGCAGTTTTCGGACTAGCGGGAGAAATGAGCAGTTCTTC. Its translation: CASSFRTSGRNEQFF.

This clonotype showed up just a few times. V and J are TRBV6-1 and TRBJ1-5, with 9 bases fitting TRBD1. Per the germline V gene, CDR1 is MNHNS and CDR2 is SASEGT. The CDR3 contains 19 residues. Losses at the gene ends were 6 bases for V and 0 bases for J; bases not matched to a gene: 15. The CDR3 DNA sequence: TGTGCCAGCAGCCGGGGAGGGGGACAGGGCTTTTATAGCAATCAGCCCCAGCATTTT. Protein sequence: CASSRGGGQGFYSNQPQHF.

This clonotype was recorded a few times. The chain joins TRBV20-1 to TRBJ2-2; weak D call: TRBD2 (6 bases). Between the trimmed V and J ends, which lost 0 bases and 2 bases, there was a span of 13 bases. Germline CDR1 DFQATT, CDR2 SNEGSKA (reference sequence). The CDR3 is made up of 16 amino acids. This CDR3 reads CSAREAGGANTGELFF. CDR3 DNA sequence: TGCAGTGCTAGAGAAGCGGGCGGGGCAAACACCGGGGAGCTGTTTTTT.

The chain is built from TRBV14 and TRBJ2-1; D not resolved. Germline CDR1 reads SGHDN; CDR2 reads FVKESK. The CDR3 runs 12 residues. Trimming removed 3 bases from V and 10 bases from J, with 10 bases in between. The CDR3 bases are TGTGCCAGCAGCCACTTTGGGGAAGAGCAGTTCTTC. Translation gives CASSHFGEEQFF.